This TCR beta chain was recorded in a study of shared clonotypes between healthy human individuals. Worth noting for this clone: Other DNA sequences from this sample encode an identical CDR3 as well.

Only Caucasian adults living in Nashville, Tennessee made up the donor group. A CD45RA+ naive subset and a CD45RA-negative memory subset were split from CD4+ cells. This table comes from immunoSEQ multiplex PCR, and its TCRdb copy is limited to in-frame clones, with some not included. The sample has around 1.6 million clones, around 98% seen once. Germline CDR1 is SGDLS and CDR2 is YYNGEE. CDR3 length equals 12 residues. Deletions cut 0 bases from V and 3 bases from J, with 0 bases between. The clonotype originates from a man aged 30-40 years in good health. Sequencing used naive CD4+ T cells sorted from blood. Subset described: CD45RA+ positively selected. This chain joins TRBV9 and TRBJ2-2, with no clear D. CDR3 coding DNA: TGTGCCAGCAGCGTAGACACCGGGGAGCTGTTTTTT. This codes for CASSVDTGELFF. The entire variable domain, with the rest obtained from reference TRBV9 and TRBJ2-2, is as follows: DSGVTQTPKHLITATGQRVTLRCSPRSGDLSVYWYQQSLDQGLQFLIQYYNGEERAKGNILERFSAQQFPDLHSELNLSSLELGDSALYFCASSVDTGELFFGEGSRLTVL.